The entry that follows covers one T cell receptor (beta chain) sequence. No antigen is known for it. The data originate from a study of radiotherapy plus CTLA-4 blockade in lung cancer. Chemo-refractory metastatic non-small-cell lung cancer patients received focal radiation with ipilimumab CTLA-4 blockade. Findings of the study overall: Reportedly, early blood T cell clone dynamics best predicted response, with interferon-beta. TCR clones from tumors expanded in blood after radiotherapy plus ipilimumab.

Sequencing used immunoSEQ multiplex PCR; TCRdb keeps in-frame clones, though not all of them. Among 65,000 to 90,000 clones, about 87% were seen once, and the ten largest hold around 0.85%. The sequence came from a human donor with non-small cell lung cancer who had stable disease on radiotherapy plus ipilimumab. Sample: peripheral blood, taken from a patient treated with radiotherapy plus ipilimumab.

The CDR3: CASSLELKGYGYTF. DNA of the CDR3: TGTGCCAGCAGCCTCGAGTTAAAGGGCTATGGCTACACCTTC. V usage is TRBV2 and J usage is TRBJ1-2; no reliable D call. Deletions cut 6 bases from V and 4 bases from J, with 15 bases between. Germline CDR1 SNHLY, CDR2 FYNNEI. CDR3 length: 14 amino acids.